The 8 T cell receptor beta chains below all came from one sample that was sequenced in a study of Graves' ophthalmopathy and Graves' hyperthyroidism. The TCR beta CDR3 regions underwent amplification from RNA transcripts. Following a first-round RT-PCR that used HTBI primers, a second-round multiplex PCR was carried out. TCRdb recomputed calls from the multiplex PCR reads with MiXCR, one row per CDR3 protein. Among about 370,000 distinct CDR3 sequences listed, around 16% were seen once. The sequencing input was peripheral blood. The receptor source for this set is a woman between 18 and 29 years old with Graves' ophthalmopathy.

This clonotype was seen many times. The chain carries TRBV20-1 and TRBJ2-2, with 9 bases fitting TRBD1. Germline CDR1 is DFQATT and CDR2 is SNEGSKA (reference sequence). The CDR3 has 12 amino acids. Trimming at V came to 6 bases and at J to 5 bases, leaving 1 base not matched to a gene. Here the CDR3 reads CSAGTGTGELFF. The DNA of the CDR3 is TGCAGTGCCGGGACAGGGACCGGGGAGCTGTTTTTT.

The sample holds many counts of this clonotype. The V and J genes are TRBV20-1 and TRBJ2-7; TRBD1 might be the D (6 bases). Trimming removed 5 bases at V and 3 bases at J, with 14 bases between. The V gene's germline CDR1 is DFQATT and CDR2 SNEGSKA (reference sequence). There are 13 residues in the CDR3. CDR3 coding DNA: TGCAGTGCTTTCGGACAGCTAAGCTACGAGCAGTACTTC. It translates to CSAFGQLSYEQYF.

This clonotype was counted many times. A much bigger clone sits one base away, suggesting this may be a read error. The rearrangement uses TRBV6-1 and TRBJ1-1; 7 bases agree with TRBD1. J was trimmed by 3 bases and V by 5 bases; bases with no gene match: 6. The CDR3 has 14 residues. Germline V gene lookup returns CDR1 MNHNS and CDR2 SASEGT. The CDR3 region has the DNA TGTGCCAGCAGTCCACAGGGGAGAGACACTGAAGCTTTCTTT. Translated: CASSPQGRDTEAFF.

In this sample, this clonotype turned up many times. A clone one base away is much larger, so this may be a read error. DNA for the CDR3: TGTGTCAGCAGTTATCCGTCGAGAGGTCAGCCCCAGCATTTT. This sequence encodes CVSSYPSRGQPQHF. The chain recombines TRBV6-5 with TRBJ1-5; D is uncertain. This CDR3 is 14 amino acids long. Germline V lookup: CDR1 MNHEY, CDR2 SVGAGI.

The sample holds many counts of this clonotype. This chain uses TRBV24-1 with TRBJ2-2; D call uncertain. Trimming removed 4 bases from V and 0 bases from J, with 2 bases in between. This CDR3 comprises 13 residues. Germline CDR1 and CDR2: KGHDR and SFDVKD. The CDR3 region has the DNA TGTGCCACCAGTGAGCCGAACACCGGGGAGCTGTTTTTT. Translating it yields CATSEPNTGELFF.

This clonotype was counted ten times or more. This chain uses TRBV28 with TRBJ2-7; D may correspond to TRBD1 or TRBD2 (6 bases each). The CDR3 contains 11 residues. Trimming cost V 10 bases and J 2 bases, with 9 bases left between them. Germline loops: CDR1 MDHEN, CDR2 SYDVKM. DNA for the CDR3: TGTGCCACTAGGGGGGCCTACGAGCAGTACTTC. Amino acids: CATRGAYEQYF.

This chain connects TRBV7-2 to TRBJ2-7; tentative D call: TRBD2 (5 bases). The V gene's germline CDR1 is SGHTA and CDR2 FQGNSA. The V end lost 5 bases, the J end lost 1 base, and 12 bases lay between the germline ends. This CDR3 is built from 14 residues. The CDR3 reads CASSPGLVSYEQYF. CDR3 sequence (DNA): TGTGCCAGCAGCCCTGGACTGGTTTCCTACGAGCAGTACTTC.

This clonotype was observed many times. The chain links TRBV7-3 to TRBJ1-1; possibly TRBD1 for D (5 bases). This CDR3 comprises 14 residues. Trimming left V 3 bases short and J 5 bases short, with 13 bases between. In germline, CDR1 is SGHTA, CDR2 FQGTGA. This CDR3 reads CASSLSREGTEAFF. DNA for the CDR3: TGTGCCAGCAGCTTGAGCAGGGAGGGTACTGAAGCTTTCTTT.